Sequencing of this T cell receptor (beta chain) was carried out in a study of PD-1 and CTLA-4 blockade in melanoma. In this sample, this clone turned up a few times. Looked up from germline, CDR1 is MNHNY and CDR2 is SVGAGI (reference sequence). This CDR3 is built from 14 residues. Trimming left V 5 bases short and J 2 bases short, with 13 bases between. Using immunoSEQ multiplex PCR, the repertoire was profiled, and TCRdb retains in-frame clones only, with some absent. The profile covers around 31,000 clones, with around 89% appearing a single time and 5% to 8% taken by the ten largest. The sequencing here drew on CD8+ T cells from peripheral blood, taken from a patient given anti-PD-1 treatment. The chain links TRBV6-6 to TRBJ2-7, with D tentatively TRBD2 (6 bases). The receptor comes from a human donor with melanoma. The CDR3 coding sequence is TGTGCCAGCAGTCTCATCGGGGGAGCCTACGAGCAGTACTTC. It is translated as CASSLIGGAYEQYF.